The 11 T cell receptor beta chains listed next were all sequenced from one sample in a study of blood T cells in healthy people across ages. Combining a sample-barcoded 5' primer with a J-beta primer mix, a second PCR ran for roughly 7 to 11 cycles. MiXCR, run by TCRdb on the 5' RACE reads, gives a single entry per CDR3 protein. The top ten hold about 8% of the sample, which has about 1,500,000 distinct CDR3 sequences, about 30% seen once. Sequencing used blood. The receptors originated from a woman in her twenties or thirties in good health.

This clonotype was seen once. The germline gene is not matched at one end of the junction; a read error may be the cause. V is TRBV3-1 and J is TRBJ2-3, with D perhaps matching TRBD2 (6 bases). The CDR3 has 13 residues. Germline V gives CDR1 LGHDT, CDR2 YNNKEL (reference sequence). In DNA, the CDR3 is TGTGCCAGCAGCCAAGAGACTAGAGATGCGCAGTATTTT. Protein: CASSQETRDAQYF.

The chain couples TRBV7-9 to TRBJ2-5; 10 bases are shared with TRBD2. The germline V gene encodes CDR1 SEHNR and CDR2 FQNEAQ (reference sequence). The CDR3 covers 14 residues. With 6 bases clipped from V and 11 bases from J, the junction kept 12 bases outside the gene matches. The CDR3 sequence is CASRSPSGSNEQYF. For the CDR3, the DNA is TGTGCCAGCAGGAGCCCTAGCGGGAGTAATGAGCAGTACTTC. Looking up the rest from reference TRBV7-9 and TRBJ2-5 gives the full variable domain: DTGVSQNPRHKITKRGQNVTFRCDPISEHNRLYWYRQTLGQGPEFLTYFQNEAQLEKSRLLSDRFSAERPKGSFSTLEIQRTEQGDSAMYLCASRSPSGSNEQYFGPGTRLLVL.

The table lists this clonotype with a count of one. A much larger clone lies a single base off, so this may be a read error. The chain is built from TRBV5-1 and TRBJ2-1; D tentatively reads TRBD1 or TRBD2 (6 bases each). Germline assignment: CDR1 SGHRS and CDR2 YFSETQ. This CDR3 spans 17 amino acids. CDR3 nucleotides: TGCGCCAGCAGCTCGCCCGGAGGGGGGAGCTCCTACAATGAGCAGTGCTTC. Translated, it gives CASSSPGGGSSYNEQCF.

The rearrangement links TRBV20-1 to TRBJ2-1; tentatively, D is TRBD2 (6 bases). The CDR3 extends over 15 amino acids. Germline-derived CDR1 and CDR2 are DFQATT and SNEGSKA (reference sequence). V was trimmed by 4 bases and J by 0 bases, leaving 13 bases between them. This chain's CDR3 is CSATSRDFSYNEQFF. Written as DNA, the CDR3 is TGCAGTGCTACGAGCCGGGACTTCTCCTACAATGAGCAGTTCTTC.

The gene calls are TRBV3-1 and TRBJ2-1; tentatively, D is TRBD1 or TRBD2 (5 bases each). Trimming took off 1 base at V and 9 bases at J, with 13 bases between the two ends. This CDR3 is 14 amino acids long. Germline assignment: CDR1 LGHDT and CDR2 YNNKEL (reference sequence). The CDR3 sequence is CASSQAFGGGEQFF. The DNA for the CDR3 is TGTGCCAGCAGCCAAGCATTTGGTGGGGGTGAGCAGTTCTTC.

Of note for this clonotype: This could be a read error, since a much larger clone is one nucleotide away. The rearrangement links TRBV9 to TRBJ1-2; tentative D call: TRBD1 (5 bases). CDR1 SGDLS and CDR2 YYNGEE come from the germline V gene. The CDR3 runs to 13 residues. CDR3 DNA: TGTGCCAGCAGCGCAGGGAGGGACTATTGCTACACCTTC. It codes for CASSAGRDYCYTF.

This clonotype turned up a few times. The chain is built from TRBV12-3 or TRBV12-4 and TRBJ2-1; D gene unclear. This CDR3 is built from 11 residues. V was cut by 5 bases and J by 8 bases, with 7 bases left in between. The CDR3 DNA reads TGTGCCAGCAGTCCCGACTATGAGCAGTTCTTC. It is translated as CASSPDYEQFF.

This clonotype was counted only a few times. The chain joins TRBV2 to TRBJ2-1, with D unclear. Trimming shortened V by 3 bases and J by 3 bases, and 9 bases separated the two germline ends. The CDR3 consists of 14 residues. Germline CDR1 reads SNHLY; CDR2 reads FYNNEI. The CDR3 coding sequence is TGTGCCAGCAGTGAGGGTCAGCTCTACAATGAGCAGTTCTTC. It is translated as CASSEGQLYNEQFF. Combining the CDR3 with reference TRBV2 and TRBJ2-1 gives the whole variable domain EPEVTQTPSHQVTQMGQEVILRCVPISNHLYFYWYRQILGQKVEFLVSFYNNEISEKSEIFDDQFSVERPDGSNFTLKIRSTKLEDSAMYFCASSEGQLYNEQFFGPGTRLTVL.

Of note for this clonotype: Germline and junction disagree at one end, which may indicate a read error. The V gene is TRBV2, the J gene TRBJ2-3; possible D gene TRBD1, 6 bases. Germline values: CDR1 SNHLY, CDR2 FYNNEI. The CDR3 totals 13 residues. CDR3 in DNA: TGTGCCGGCAGTGCCTTGGGGGCCGGGGAGCAGTATTTT. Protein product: CAGSALGAGEQYF. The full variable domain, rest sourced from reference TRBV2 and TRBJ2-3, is EPEVTQTPSHQVTQMGQEVILRCVPISNHLYFYWYRQILGQKVEFLVSFYNNEISEKSEIFDDQFSVERPDGSNFTLKIRSTKLEDSAMYFCAGSALGAGEQYFGPGTRLTVL.

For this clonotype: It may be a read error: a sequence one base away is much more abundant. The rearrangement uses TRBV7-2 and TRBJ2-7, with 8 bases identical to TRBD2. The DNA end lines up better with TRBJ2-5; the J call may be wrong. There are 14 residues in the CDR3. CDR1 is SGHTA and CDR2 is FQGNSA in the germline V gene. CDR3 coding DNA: TGTGCCAGCAGCGGTAGCGGGGTTCGGGAGACCCAGTACTTC. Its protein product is CASSGSGVRETQYF.

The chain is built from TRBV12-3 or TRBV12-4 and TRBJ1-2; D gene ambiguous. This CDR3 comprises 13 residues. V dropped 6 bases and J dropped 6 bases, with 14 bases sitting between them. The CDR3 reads CASRGERADGYTF. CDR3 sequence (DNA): TGTGCCAGCAGGGGTGAACGGGCCGATGGCTACACCTTC.